This T cell receptor (beta chain) came from a study of beta chain features in type 1 diabetes. Expressed TCRB transcripts got sequenced, as all isolated RNA was reverse transcribed. Stem cell-like memory T cell samples yielded approximately 920,000 reads on average. Sequencing was performed with immunoSEQ multiplex PCR; in TCRdb, only in-frame clones are kept and a portion is missing. The sample has about 110,000 clones; 40% are singletons. Turning to this clone: What it binds is not known.

Study-level findings and limits: When cDNA is sequenced, cells with high TCR expression could be over-represented.

The sequence was obtained from a young woman in good health. Sequenced: stem cell memory CD4+ T cells from blood.

The CDR3 DNA follows: TGTGCCAGCGGTTATAGCGGAGGCTACAATGAGCAGTTCTTC. Residues: CASGYSGGYNEQFF. The chain recombines TRBV7-2 with TRBJ2-1; weak D call: TRBD2 (6 bases). Germline V gene sequence: CDR1 SGHTA, CDR2 FQGNSA. Deletions cut 8 bases from V and 3 bases from J, with 14 bases between. This CDR3 has 14 amino acids.